This entry concerns a single T cell receptor (beta chain). Its cognate antigen is unknown. These data belong to a study of shared clonotypes between healthy human individuals. Sequenced by immunoSEQ multiplex PCR; TCRdb stores in-frame clones only, minus some. The profile covers approximately 620,000 clones, with approximately 97% appearing a single time and roughly 0.05% taken by the ten largest. Study findings and constraints: Depth was large, yet rarefaction showed that sorted-subset sequencing was incomplete.

None of the donors, who were healthy HIV-negative adults, had recently had acute infections or vaccinations. The germline V gene has CDR1 MDHEN and CDR2 SYDVKM. This CDR3 comprises 15 residues. V lost 2 bases to trimming and J lost 2 bases; unmatched junction nucleotides: 4. Source material: naive CD4+ T cells sorted from blood. Subset specified: CD45RA+ positively selected. The chain links TRBV28 to TRBJ2-7, with 9 nucleotides matching TRBD2. This clonotype was obtained from a woman in her twenties or thirties in good health. This chain's CDR3 is CASSLVVAGAYEQYF. The CDR3 DNA follows: TGTGCCAGCAGTTTAGTAGTAGCGGGAGCCTACGAGCAGTACTTC.